The rows below give T cell receptor beta chains drawn from one sample of a study of early T cells in non-severe SARS-CoV-2 infection. One entry per CDR3 protein, called by TCRdb with MiXCR from the 5' RACE reads. The sample shows about 56,000 distinct CDR3 sequences, approximately 10% of them seen only once. Sequencing was performed on whole blood. These receptors came from an adult who was a healthcare worker with PCR-confirmed SARS-CoV-2 infection or an uninfected control (not recorded which). The conserved cysteine and the conserved F or W are not part of the CDR3 here. Each record gives: CDR3 protein, CDR3 length, V gene, J gene.

ASSLTSGTMLEQY	13	TRBV7-2	TRBJ2-7
ASSPGGPYEQY	11	TRBV7-9	TRBJ2-7
ASSSGTGGPSGNTIY	15	TRBV5-4	TRBJ1-3
ASSPRGGGLPTGELF	15	TRBV7-8	TRBJ2-2
ASSRRQGTNEKLF	13	TRBV12-3/TRBV12-4	TRBJ1-4
ASSLLLVDTQY	11	TRBV9	TRBJ2-3
ASSLTPGYTEAF	12	TRBV7-3	TRBJ1-1
ATFDPADREGRTEAF	15	TRBV6-2/TRBV6-3	TRBJ1-1
ASSRCGEATDTQY	13	TRBV11-2	TRBJ2-3
ASKRSETGELF	11	TRBV6-5	TRBJ2-2
ASSAAGYGSYEQY	13	TRBV2	TRBJ2-7
ASSPNYGSGRSDTQY	15	TRBV3-1	TRBJ2-3
ASSPGGGGTYEQY	13	TRBV6-5	TRBJ2-7
ASSREGTGSSYEQY	14	TRBV4-2	TRBJ2-7
ASGLAGWNEQF	11	TRBV6-6	TRBJ2-1
SVRTDMNTEAF	11	TRBV29-1	TRBJ1-1
ASSTATGVNEKLF	13	TRBV7-8	TRBJ1-4
SVERWGQNEAF	11	TRBV29-1	TRBJ1-1
ASNGQGVGNTIY	12	TRBV3-1	TRBJ1-3
SVNTDTQY	8	TRBV29-1	TRBJ2-3
ASSLVGSAETQY	12	TRBV7-9	TRBJ2-5
ASGHTDTQY	9	TRBV6-2/TRBV6-3	TRBJ2-3
ASSTGHYGYT	10	TRBV11-2	TRBJ1-2
AWSVTRPQDLH	11	TRBV30	TRBJ1-6
STDRGPNQPQH	11	TRBV20-1	TRBJ1-5
ASSQETGARGNEQF	14	TRBV27	TRBJ2-1
ASSQEGDTQY	10	TRBV4-3	TRBJ2-3
ATSRDILSGQGGTDTQY	17	TRBV15	TRBJ2-3
ASSNQVNTEAF	11	TRBV11-3	TRBJ1-1
ASSLKSGSNEAF	12	TRBV7-2	TRBJ1-1
ASSVGLAGDNEQF	13	TRBV9	TRBJ2-1
ASSLFAQGAEEQY	13	TRBV28	TRBJ2-7
ASSPGGQETQY	11	TRBV18	TRBJ2-5
SVEGRESTDTQY	12	TRBV29-1	TRBJ2-3
ASSADTSYEQY	11	TRBV7-2	TRBJ2-7
ASSGGTPRRANTEAF	15	TRBV18	TRBJ1-1
ASSQVGTGDEQY	12	TRBV3-1	TRBJ2-7
ASSSNRAAGTEAF	13	TRBV18	TRBJ1-1
ASSSQSSGNTIY	12	TRBV9	TRBJ1-3
ASSQAGQGAAGEQF	14	TRBV4-3	TRBJ2-1
SVDASGRFNEQF	12	TRBV29-1	TRBJ2-1
ASSFDRNTGELF	12	TRBV11-3	TRBJ2-2
ASNPGLSTNEQF	12	TRBV19	TRBJ2-1
SVDVWTQQETQY	12	TRBV29-1	TRBJ2-5
SAEGLAGGGENNEQF	15	TRBV20-1	TRBJ2-1
AIGGELYEQY	10	TRBV10-3	TRBJ2-7
ASSFLGTSGRPYEQY	15	TRBV27	TRBJ2-7
ASSLGVALYNEQF	13	TRBV11-3	TRBJ2-1
ASSSALAETAEQF	13	TRBV7-9	TRBJ2-1
ASSSDRVYTEAF	12	TRBV4-2	TRBJ1-1
ASSPGGRETQY	11	TRBV6-6	TRBJ2-5